This T cell receptor beta chain was retrieved from a study of control samples from healthy donors and cancer patients (TCRdb year 2020). CDR1 SGHRS and CDR2 YFSETQ were looked up in the germline V gene. The CDR3 goes from the cysteine to the phenylalanine over 15 residues. Left in the record is the CDR3 DNA by itself, 45 bases read in frame from the first base. V was cut back by 4 bases and J by 1 base, leaving a gap of 14 bases between them. This clone was recorded only once. The clone's antigen remains unknown. Per-nucleotide qualities are absent, and no much larger clonotype sits a single base away. Receptors were amplified or captured by the immunoSEQ multiplex PCR assay. TCRdb took over this immuneACCESS table, retaining in-frame rearrangements with V and J assigned. Such tables are incomplete; in checked studies, under half of the missing clones stem from an unresolved V gene, and the remainder is unexplained. The sample includes about 120,000 clones, with 85% to 95% observed a single time. Over 0.5% of the sample lies in the top ten.

The chain joins TRBV5-1 to TRBJ2-5; the best D guess is TRBD2, with 6 bases matching. The TCR originated in a man older than 75 with head and neck cancer. Sequencing was done on a sample of PBMCs. The base sequence is TGCGCCAGCAGCCCCGGGTGGGGGGTCCAAGAGACCCAGTACTTC. Its translation is CASSPGWGVQETQYF. Outside the CDR3, residues come from the reference TRBV5-1 and TRBJ2-5 proteins, so the full variable domain is: KAGVTQTPRYLIKTRGQQVTLSCSPISGHRSVSWYQQTPGQGLQFLFEYFSETQRNKGNFPGRFSGRQFSNSRSEMNVSTLELGDSALYLCASSPGWGVQETQYFGPGTRLLVL.